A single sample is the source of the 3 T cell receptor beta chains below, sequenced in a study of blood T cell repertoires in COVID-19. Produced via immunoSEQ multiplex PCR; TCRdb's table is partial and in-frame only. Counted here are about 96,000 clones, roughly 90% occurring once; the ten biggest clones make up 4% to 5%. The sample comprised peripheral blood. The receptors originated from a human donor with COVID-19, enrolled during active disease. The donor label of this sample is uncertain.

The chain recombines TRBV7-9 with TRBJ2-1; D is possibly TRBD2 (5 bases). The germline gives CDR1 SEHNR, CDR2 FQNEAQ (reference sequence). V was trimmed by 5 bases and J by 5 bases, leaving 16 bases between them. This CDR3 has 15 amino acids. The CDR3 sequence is CASSHTSVGNNEQFF. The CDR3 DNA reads TGTGCCAGCAGCCACACTAGTGTTGGAAACAATGAGCAGTTCTTC. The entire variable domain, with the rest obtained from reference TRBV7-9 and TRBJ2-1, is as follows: DTGVSQNPRHKITKRGQNVTFRCDPISEHNRLYWYRQTLGQGPEFLTYFQNEAQLEKSRLLSDRFSAERPKGSFSTLEIQRTEQGDSAMYLCASSHTSVGNNEQFFGPGTRLTVL.

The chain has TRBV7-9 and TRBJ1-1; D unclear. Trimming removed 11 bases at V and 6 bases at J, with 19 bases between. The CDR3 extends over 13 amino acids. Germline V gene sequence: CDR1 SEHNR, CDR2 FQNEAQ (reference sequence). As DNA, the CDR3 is TGTGCCGCAAGCCAGGCGAGGGAATCTGAAGCTTTCTTT. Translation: CAASQARESEAFF. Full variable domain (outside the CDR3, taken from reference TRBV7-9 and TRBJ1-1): DTGVSQNPRHKITKRGQNVTFRCDPISEHNRLYWYRQTLGQGPEFLTYFQNEAQLEKSRLLSDRFSAERPKGSFSTLEIQRTEQGDSAMYLCAASQARESEAFFGQGTRLTVV.

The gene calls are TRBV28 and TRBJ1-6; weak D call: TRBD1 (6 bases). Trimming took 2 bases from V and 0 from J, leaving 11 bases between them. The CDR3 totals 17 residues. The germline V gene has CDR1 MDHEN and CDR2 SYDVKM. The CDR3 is CASSLGTGSSYNSPLHF. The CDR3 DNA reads TGTGCCAGCAGTTTAGGAACAGGGAGCTCCTATAATTCACCCCTCCACTTT.